The TCR beta chain under discussion was sequenced for a study of PD-1 blockade in classical Hodgkin lymphoma (dated by TCRdb to about 2020). Concerning the study at large: Nivolumab dosing was 3 mg/kg intravenously every 2 weeks, continuing until either disease progression or unacceptable toxicity. A peripheral blood immune signature of response to PD-1 blockade in classical Hodgkin lymphoma was defined using TCR beta sequencing and CyTOF. On the study overall, not on this receptor specifically: Only a single clinical trial cohort was studied, and what caused the repertoire differences, possibly disease activity or prior therapy, remained undefined. By C4D1, a significant rise was seen in CD4+ TCR diversity but not in CD8+ TCR diversity (p=0.0027 vs p=0.16), and the rise was most apparent among complete responders (p=0.02). Baseline TCR diversity was reported to be lower in newly diagnosed patients than in healthy donors and to be lower still in relapsed/refractory patients. Patients starting nivolumab less than 1 year after ASCT had lower diversity and were excluded from later analyses to avoid confounding by immune reconstitution. Trial patients achieving complete response had baseline diversity similar to newly diagnosed patients, whereas partial responders and progressors had significantly lower diversity.

Genomic DNA was extracted with the Qiagen DNeasy kit from unsorted PBMCs and from negatively selected CD4+ and CD8+ fractions. TCR beta CDR3 regions were amplified by immunoSEQ multiplex PCR using primers annealing to V and J segments. A synthetic immune receptor repertoire was used to minimize amplification bias, and any residual bias was removed computationally once sequencing was done. For the original study's pipeline: Custom Python scripts were used to quantify repertoire diversity as the Shannon entropy index. Unsorted, CD4+ and CD8+ repertoires were examined separately, except in combined analyses, for which CD4+ and CD8+ sequences were merged in silico. Clonal expansion was defined as at least a 2-fold frequency increase after treatment relative to C1D1, with a pseudocount of 0.5 for undetected baseline clones. Clones with 0 or 1 copy at C1D1 were classified as singleton clones, and clones with 2 or more copies were classified as non-singleton clones. By matching protein sequences in sorted samples from the same patient, clones expanded in unsorted samples were annotated as CD4+, CD8+ or unknown. Wilcoxon tests were applied to paired samples to test diversity changes from C1D1 to C4D1. TCRdb carries this immuneACCESS record with in-frame sequences only. Its versions omit some clonotypes, under half of them owing to an unresolved V gene in the studies checked, with the rest unexplained. For V, J and clone size, that table is used; D and trimming come from the DNA. For this sample there are about 98,000 clones; roughly 92% appear just once. The leading ten clones occupy about 2.5% of the sample.

Remarks on this clone: Which antigen it targets is not known. No per-base quality is available; no much larger clone lies one base away.

The V and J ends are trimmed by 3 bases and 2 bases, leaving 11 bases between them. CDR1 and CDR2, looked up from the germline V gene, are MGHRA and YSYEKL. The CDR3 contains 14 residues, cysteine and phenylalanine counted. The retained sequence is limited to the CDR3, 42 bases, with the frame set at the first base. What this sample's time point label stands for: cycle 1 day 1 (C1D1), immediately before nivolumab initiation. Every trial patient had relapsed after autologous stem cell transplantation, and cohorts A, B and C differed in prior brentuximab vedotin exposure. The trial cohort comprised 56 patients with relapsed/refractory classical Hodgkin lymphoma whose best overall responses were complete response, partial response or progressive disease. Trial patients were treated with single-agent nivolumab in the multi-cohort phase II CheckMate 205 trial. An independent review committee assessed best overall response using the 2007 International Working Group response criteria. Trial PBMCs were collected immediately before nivolumab initiation (C1D1) and during therapy at cycle 2 day 1 and cycle 4 day 1. Peripheral blood was collected in 8 mL Vacutainer Cell Preparation Tubes, from which PBMCs were isolated by centrifugation and then cryopreserved.

This material consisted of peripheral blood mononuclear cells (PBMCs), taken at baseline. The chain is made from TRBV4-1 and TRBJ2-7, with a weak D call of TRBD2 (5 bases match). This receptor was identified in a human donor with classical Hodgkin lymphoma. The DNA sequence is as follows: TGCGCCAGCAGCCACCGAGGGCTTACCTACGAGCAGTACTTC. Translation gives CASSHRGLTYEQYF.